The 23 T cell receptor beta chains given below trace back to one sample, sequenced in a study of cytomegalovirus exposure and HLA in healthy donors. Amplification used 60 Vbeta primers and 13 Jbeta primers. Here immunoSEQ multiplex PCR was the method, and the copy in TCRdb shows in-frame clones only, minus some. The sample records some 150,000 clones, around three quarters being singletons. The sample was PBMCs. These receptors originate from a man aged 40-49 years in good health and CMV-seronegative.

This chain connects TRBV25-1 to TRBJ2-1; TRBD2 aligns across 8 bases. Germline-derived CDR1 and CDR2 are MGHDK and SYGVNS. The CDR3 length is 16 residues. J lost 9 bases, V lost 2 bases, and 12 bases had no gene match. CDR3 coding DNA: TGTGCCAGCAGTGAAACGTTTGGGCTAGCGGGTGTTGAGCAGTTCTTC. Translation: CASSETFGLAGVEQFF.

The chain combines TRBV29-1 with TRBJ2-3; 8 nucleotides match TRBD2. CDR1 SQVTM and CDR2 ANQGSEA come from the germline V gene. CDR3 size: 13 residues. Trimming cost V 5 bases and J 3 bases; bases outside gene matches: 4. Here the CDR3 DNA reads TGCAGCGTTTATAGCGGGGTTACAGATACGCAGTATTTT. It translates to CSVYSGVTDTQYF.

The CDR3 DNA sequence: TGTGCCAGCCAAGCTCAACAGGGATCTGGAAACACCATATATTTT. Translating it yields CASQAQQGSGNTIYF. The chain recombines TRBV28 with TRBJ1-3, with D possibly matching TRBD1 (6 bases). CDR1 is MDHEN and CDR2 is SYDVKM in the germline V gene. V was clipped by 8 bases and J by 1 base, with 15 bases between them. This CDR3 region has 15 residues.

The J gene is TRBJ1-2, the V gene TRBV2; TRBD1 is a possible D gene (5 bases). The V and J ends lost 8 bases and 4 bases respectively, with 8 bases between them. Per the germline V gene, CDR1 is SNHLY and CDR2 is FYNNEI. The CDR3 length is 11 residues. CDR3 region: CASRQSYGYTF. For the CDR3, the DNA is TGTGCCAGCCGACAGAGCTATGGCTACACCTTC.

This chain uses TRBV28 with TRBJ2-1, with TRBD2 identical over 10 bases. This CDR3 contains 15 residues. CDR1 MDHEN and CDR2 SYDVKM come from the germline V gene. The V gene end was trimmed by 6 bases and the J gene end by 3 bases; junction bases not matched to a gene: 5. The CDR3 here is CASSLTSGNYNEQFF. The CDR3, as DNA: TGTGCCAGCAGCCTAACTAGCGGGAACTACAATGAGCAGTTCTTC.

V is TRBV4-2 and J is TRBJ2-1, with TRBD2 matching 10 bases. CDR1 LGHNA and CDR2 YNFKEQ come from the germline V gene. J was trimmed by 3 bases and V by 6 bases; bases with no gene match: 2. The CDR3 consists of 14 residues. The chain's CDR3 is CASRASGSYNEQFF. The CDR3 nucleotides read TGTGCCAGCAGGGCTAGCGGGAGCTACAATGAGCAGTTCTTC.

V is TRBV5-1 and J is TRBJ1-4; D is unresolved. The CDR3 has 14 amino acids. The germline V and J ends were trimmed by 1 base and 7 bases, with 11 bases remaining between them. Looked up from germline, CDR1 is SGHRS and CDR2 is YFSETQ. CDR3 in amino acids: CASSLYGVGEKLFF. The CDR3 DNA reads TGCGCCAGCAGCTTGTACGGGGTTGGTGAAAAACTGTTTTTT. The entire variable domain, with the rest obtained from reference TRBV5-1 and TRBJ1-4, is as follows: KAGVTQTPRYLIKTRGQQVTLSCSPISGHRSVSWYQQTPGQGLQFLFEYFSETQRNKGNFPGRFSGRQFSNSRSEMNVSTLELGDSALYLCASSLYGVGEKLFFGSGTQLSVL.

This clone was detected once. The chain has TRBV7-2 and TRBJ2-5, with a possible D match to TRBD2 (5 bases). Germline values: CDR1 SGHTA, CDR2 FQGNSA. The CDR3 runs to 13 residues. The V and J ends lost 4 bases and 3 bases respectively, with 9 bases between them. CDR3: CASSWAGEETQYF. In DNA, the CDR3 is TGTGCCAGCAGCTGGGCCGGGGAAGAGACCCAGTACTTC. The full variable domain, with the rest looked up from reference TRBV7-2 and TRBJ2-5, is GAGVSQSPSNKVTEKGKDVELRCDPISGHTALYWYRQSLGQGLEFLIYFQGNSAPDKSGLPSDRFSAERTGGSVSTLTIQRTQQEDSAVYLCASSWAGEETQYFGPGTRLLVL.

This clone was recorded a few times. CDR3 coding DNA: TGTGCCAGCAGTTTCCGGGGCGCGGGAGTCAGGGAGACCCAGTACTTC. This translates into CASSFRGAGVRETQYF. This sequence joins TRBV28 and TRBJ2-5, with 7 positions matching TRBD2. J lost 5 bases, V lost 3 bases, and 12 bases had no gene match. Germline lookup yields CDR1 MDHEN and CDR2 SYDVKM. The CDR3 has 16 amino acids.

The chain is built from TRBV7-9 and TRBJ2-7; TRBD1 is a possible D gene (6 bases). CDR1 and CDR2 from the germline V gene are SEHNR and FQNEAQ (reference sequence). This CDR3 spans 14 amino acids. Trimming took 1 base from V and 6 from J, leaving 13 bases between them. CDR3 in DNA: TGTGCCAGCAGCTTAGTTCTGGGGGCCTCCGAGCAGTACTTC. It yields the protein CASSLVLGASEQYF.

The rearrangement uses TRBV6-1 and TRBJ2-1, with 11 bases that match TRBD2. The V segment lost 4 bases and the J segment 3 bases; nucleotides outside the gene matches: 5. Germline loops: CDR1 MNHNS, CDR2 SASEGT. This CDR3 spans 16 amino acids. CDR3 protein: CASSVTSGRSYNEQFF. The CDR3 nucleotides are TGTGCCAGCAGTGTAACTAGCGGGAGAAGCTACAATGAGCAGTTCTTC.

This clone was counted a single time. The V call is TRBV7-2, the J call TRBJ1-2; 8 bases are shared with TRBD1. There are 15 residues in the CDR3. The germline CDR1 and CDR2 sequences are SGHTA and FQGNSA. The J segment lost 4 bases and the V segment lost 1 base, leaving 5 bases of the junction unmatched. The CDR3 DNA sequence: TGTGCCAGCAGCTTAGATGGTGACAGGGGCTATGGCTACACCTTC. Encoded protein: CASSLDGDRGYGYTF.

The chain couples TRBV27 to TRBJ1-5; D may be TRBD1 (5 bases). CDR3 length: 14 residues. Trimming cost V 8 bases and J 5 bases, with 16 bases left between them. The V gene's germline CDR1 is MNHEY and CDR2 SMNVEV (reference sequence). CDR3 loop: CASSIGGLHQPQHF. CDR3 in DNA: TGTGCCAGCTCCATCGGGGGATTACATCAGCCCCAGCATTTT.

Comments on this clone: Other DNA sequences of this sample code for an identical CDR3. This chain connects TRBV7-9 to TRBJ2-3, with 12 bases identical to TRBD2. CDR1 is SEHNR, CDR2 FQNEAQ, per germline (reference sequence). There are 15 residues in the CDR3. With V trimmed by 5 bases and J by 3 bases, 3 bases remained unmatched. The CDR3 here is CASSLGLAGTDTQYF. CDR3 coding DNA: TGTGCCAGCAGCCTTGGACTAGCGGGAACAGATACGCAGTATTTT.

The rearrangement links TRBV5-1 to TRBJ1-2; 10 bases agree with TRBD1. This CDR3 has 14 amino acids. CDR1 and CDR2 from the germline V gene are SGHRS and YFSETQ. After removal of 4 bases from V and 8 bases from J, the junction contained 8 bases not matched to a gene. This chain's CDR3 is CASSRDRGAGGYTF. The CDR3 nucleotides are TGCGCCAGCAGCCGGGACAGGGGCGCAGGAGGCTACACCTTC.

The CDR3 region is CASSIGFEPGETQYF. The CDR3 nucleotides read TGTGCCAGTAGTATTGGATTTGAGCCGGGGGAGACCCAGTACTTC. The chain recombines TRBV19 with TRBJ2-5; possible D gene TRBD2, 5 bases. Per germline, CDR1 LNHDA and CDR2 SQIVND (reference sequence). This CDR3 region has 15 residues. Trimming removed 3 bases from V and 5 bases from J, with 16 bases in between.

The V gene is TRBV11-3, the J gene TRBJ2-7; 8 bases agree with TRBD2. The CDR3 consists of 14 residues. Germline V gene lookup returns CDR1 SGHNT and CDR2 YENEEA. V lost 4 bases to trimming and J lost 5 bases; unmatched junction nucleotides: 7. The CDR3 is CASSSSGSGDEQYF. The CDR3 nucleotides read TGTGCCAGCAGCTCCAGCGGGAGTGGAGACGAGCAGTACTTC.

V gene TRBV10-3 combines with J gene TRBJ2-1; the match to TRBD2 covers 14 bases. J gave up 0 bases and V 4 bases, and 2 bases lay outside the gene matches. The CDR3 is 17 residues long. CDR1 ENHRY and CDR2 SYGVKD come from the germline V gene. In nucleotides, the CDR3 is TGTGCCATCAGTGTGACTAGCGGGAGGGCCTCCTACAATGAGCAGTTCTTC. This sequence encodes CAISVTSGRASYNEQFF.

This clone has only a few counts. It is unclear where the CDR3 begins or ends on the DNA, so no DNA is shown, and the CDR3 is as TCRdb lists it. This chain links TRBV27 with TRBJ2-7; the listed D gene, TRBD2, was not tested against the DNA. CDR1 and CDR2 (germline): MNHEY, SMNVEV (reference sequence). The CDR3 sequence runs 16 residues, both termini included. CDR3: CASSLSLRGQAPGLYF.

This rearrangement joins TRBV30 to TRBJ1-4; TRBD1 might be the D (6 bases). V was pared by 8 bases and J by 6 bases, with 13 bases between. The germline V gene has CDR1 GTSNPN and CDR2 SVGIG (reference sequence). The length of the CDR3 is 12 residues. The CDR3 is CAGTGRDEKLFF. The CDR3 nucleotides are TGTGCCGGAACAGGGCGGGATGAAAAACTGTTTTTT.

The V call is TRBV6-5, the J call TRBJ2-2; 7 bases are a match to TRBD1. The V segment lost 0 bases and the J segment 3 bases; nucleotides outside the gene matches: 1. Germline CDR1 MNHEY, CDR2 SVGAGI. The CDR3 covers 15 residues. This CDR3 reads CASSYSGQYTGELFF. The CDR3 DNA reads as TGTGCCAGCAGTTACTCGGGACAGTACACCGGGGAGCTGTTTTTT.

Written as DNA, the CDR3 is TGTGCCAGCAGTGAAGGGGGCCGACGCGAGCAGTACTTC. Translating it yields CASSEGGRREQYF. V gene TRBV6-1 combines with J gene TRBJ2-7, with D possibly being TRBD1 (5 bases). Trimming took off 1 base at V and 6 bases at J, with 10 bases between the two ends. The CDR3 covers 13 residues. The germline V gene encodes CDR1 MNHNS and CDR2 SASEGT.

The chain combines TRBV2 with TRBJ2-7; 10 bases match TRBD2. There are 13 residues in the CDR3. Germline CDR1 SNHLY, CDR2 FYNNEI. J gave up 7 bases and V 10 bases, and 10 bases lay outside the gene matches. CDR3: CAIGLAEPGEQYF. CDR3 DNA: TGTGCCATTGGACTAGCGGAACCGGGGGAGCAGTACTTC.